The source of this TCR beta chain is a study of blood T cell repertoires in COVID-19. In the study overall: The United States, Italy and Spain supplied acute and convalescent COVID-19 samples. From T cells, B-cell-depleted T cells, or PBMCs came the material, which was cDNA or gDNA.

Trimming removed 5 bases from V and 5 bases from J; junction bases left unmatched: 10. Germline V gene lookup returns CDR1 SGHTA and CDR2 FQGNSA. There are 15 residues in the CDR3. Per the original methods: It was from reference gene primer amplification that nucleated cell counts were estimated. Clones were read by immunoSEQ multiplex PCR, and TCRdb kept only the in-frame ones, dropping some. V, J and clone size are those of that table, while D and trimming were read from the DNA. The sample has hundreds of thousands of clones; about 88% are singletons. The chain recombines TRBV7-2 with TRBJ2-5, with 8 bases lining up with TRBD2. The sequence was collected from a middle-aged woman who had recovered from COVID-19. Sequenced sample: peripheral blood. CDR3 nucleotide sequence: TGTGCCAGCAGCCCCGGGGGGGCCTTGTGGGAGACCCAGTACTTC. Protein sequence: CASSPGGALWETQYF.